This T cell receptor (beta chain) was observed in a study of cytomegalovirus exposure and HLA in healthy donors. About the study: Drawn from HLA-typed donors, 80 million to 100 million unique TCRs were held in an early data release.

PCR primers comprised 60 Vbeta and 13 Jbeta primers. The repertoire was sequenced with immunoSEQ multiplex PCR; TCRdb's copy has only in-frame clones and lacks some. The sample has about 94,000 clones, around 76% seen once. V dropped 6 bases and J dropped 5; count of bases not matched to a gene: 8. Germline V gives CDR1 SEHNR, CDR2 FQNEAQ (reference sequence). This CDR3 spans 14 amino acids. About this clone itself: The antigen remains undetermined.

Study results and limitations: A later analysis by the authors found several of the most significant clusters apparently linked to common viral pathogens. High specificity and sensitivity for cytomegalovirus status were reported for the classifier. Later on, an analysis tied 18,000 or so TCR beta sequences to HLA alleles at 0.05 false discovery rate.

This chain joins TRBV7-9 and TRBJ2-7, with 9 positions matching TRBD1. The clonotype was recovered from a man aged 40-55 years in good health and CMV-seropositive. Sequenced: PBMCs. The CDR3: CASSHRGPFDEQYF. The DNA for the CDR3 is TGTGCCAGCAGTCACAGGGGGCCCTTCGACGAGCAGTACTTC.